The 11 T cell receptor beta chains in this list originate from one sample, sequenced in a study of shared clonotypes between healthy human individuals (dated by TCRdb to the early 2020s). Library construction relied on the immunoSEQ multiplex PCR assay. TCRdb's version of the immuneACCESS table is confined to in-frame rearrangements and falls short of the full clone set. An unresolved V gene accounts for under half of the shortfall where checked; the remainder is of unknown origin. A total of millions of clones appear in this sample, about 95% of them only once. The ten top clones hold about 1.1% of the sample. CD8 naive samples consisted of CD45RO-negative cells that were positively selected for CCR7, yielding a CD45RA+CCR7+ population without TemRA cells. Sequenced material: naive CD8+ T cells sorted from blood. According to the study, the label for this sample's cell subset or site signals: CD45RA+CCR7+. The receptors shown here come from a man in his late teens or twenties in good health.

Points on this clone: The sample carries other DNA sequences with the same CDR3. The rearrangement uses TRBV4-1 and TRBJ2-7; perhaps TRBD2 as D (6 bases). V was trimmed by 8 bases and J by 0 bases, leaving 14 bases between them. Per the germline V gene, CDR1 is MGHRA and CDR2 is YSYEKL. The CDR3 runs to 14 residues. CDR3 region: CASSPLDYSYEQYF. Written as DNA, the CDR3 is TGCGCCAGCTCCCCCTTGGACTACTCCTACGAGCAGTACTTC.

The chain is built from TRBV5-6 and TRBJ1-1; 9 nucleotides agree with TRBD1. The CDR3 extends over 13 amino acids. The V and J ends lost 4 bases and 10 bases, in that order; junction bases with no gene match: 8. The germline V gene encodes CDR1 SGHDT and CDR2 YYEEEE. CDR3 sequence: CASSRGQGTVAFF. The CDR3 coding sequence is TGTGCCAGCAGCCGAGGACAGGGGACAGTAGCTTTCTTT.

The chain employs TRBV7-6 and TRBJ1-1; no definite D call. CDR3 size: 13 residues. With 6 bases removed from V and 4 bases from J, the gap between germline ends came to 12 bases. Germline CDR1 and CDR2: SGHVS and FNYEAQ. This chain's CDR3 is CASSEVMGTEAFF. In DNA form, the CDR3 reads TGTGCCAGCAGTGAGGTTATGGGCACTGAAGCTTTCTTT.

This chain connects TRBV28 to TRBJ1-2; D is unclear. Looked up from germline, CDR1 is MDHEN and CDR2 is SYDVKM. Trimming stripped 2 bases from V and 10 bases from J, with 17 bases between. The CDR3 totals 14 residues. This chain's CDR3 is CASSLRLLSADYTF. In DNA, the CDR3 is TGTGCCAGCAGTTTAAGGCTTTTGTCAGCCGACTACACCTTC.

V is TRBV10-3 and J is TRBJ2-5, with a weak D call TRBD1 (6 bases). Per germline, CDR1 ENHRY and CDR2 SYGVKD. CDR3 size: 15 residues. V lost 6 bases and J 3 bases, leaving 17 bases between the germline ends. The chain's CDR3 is CAISPAAGDEETQYF. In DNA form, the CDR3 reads TGTGCCATCAGCCCGGCGGCAGGGGACGAAGAGACCCAGTACTTC.

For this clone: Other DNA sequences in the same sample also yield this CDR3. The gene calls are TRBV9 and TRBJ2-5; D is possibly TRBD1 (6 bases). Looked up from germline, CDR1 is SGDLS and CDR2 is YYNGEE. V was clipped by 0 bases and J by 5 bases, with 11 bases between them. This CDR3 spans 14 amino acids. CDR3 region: CASSVGGGTETQYF. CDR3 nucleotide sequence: TGTGCCAGCAGCGTAGGAGGGGGAACGGAGACCCAGTACTTC. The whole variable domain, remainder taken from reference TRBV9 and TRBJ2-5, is DSGVTQTPKHLITATGQRVTLRCSPRSGDLSVYWYQQSLDQGLQFLIQYYNGEERAKGNILERFSAQQFPDLHSELNLSSLELGDSALYFCASSVGGGTETQYFGPGTRLLVL.

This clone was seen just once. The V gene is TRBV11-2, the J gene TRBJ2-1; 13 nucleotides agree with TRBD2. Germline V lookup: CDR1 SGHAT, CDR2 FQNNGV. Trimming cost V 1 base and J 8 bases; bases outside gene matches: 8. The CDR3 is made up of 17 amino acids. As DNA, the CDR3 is TGTGCCAGCAGCTTAGCGCCAAGGACTAGCGGGAGACATGAGCAGTTCTTC. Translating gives CASSLAPRTSGRHEQFF.

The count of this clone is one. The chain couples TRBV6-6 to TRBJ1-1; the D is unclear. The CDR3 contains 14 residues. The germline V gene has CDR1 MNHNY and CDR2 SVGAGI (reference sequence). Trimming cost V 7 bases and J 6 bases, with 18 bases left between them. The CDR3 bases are TGTGCCAGCACTCCCTTGAGGGTCATGGCTGAAGCTTTCTTT. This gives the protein CASTPLRVMAEAFF.

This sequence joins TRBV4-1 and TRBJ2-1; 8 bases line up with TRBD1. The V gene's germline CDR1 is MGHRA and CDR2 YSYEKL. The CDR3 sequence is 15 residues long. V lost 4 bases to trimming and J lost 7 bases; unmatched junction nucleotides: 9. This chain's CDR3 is CASSPGQGRGNEQFF. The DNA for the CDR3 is TGCGCCAGCAGCCCAGGACAGGGCCGTGGGAATGAGCAGTTCTTC.

The CDR3, as DNA: TGCGCCAGCAGCCAAGCGACAGGGATCGGAAATCAGCCCCAGCATTTT. This gives the protein CASSQATGIGNQPQHF. V usage is TRBV4-1 and J usage is TRBJ1-5; 7 bases are a match to TRBD1. Germline V lookup: CDR1 MGHRA, CDR2 YSYEKL. The trim removed 1 base at V and 4 bases at J, leaving 7 bases unmatched. The CDR3 has 16 amino acids.

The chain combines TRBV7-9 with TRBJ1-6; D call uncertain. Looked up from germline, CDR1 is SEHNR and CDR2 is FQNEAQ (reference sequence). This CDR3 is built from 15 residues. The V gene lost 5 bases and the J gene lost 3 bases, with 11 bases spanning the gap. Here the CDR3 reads CASSPGPLYNSPLHF. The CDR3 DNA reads TGTGCCAGCAGCCCCGGGCCACTCTATAATTCACCCCTCCACTTT. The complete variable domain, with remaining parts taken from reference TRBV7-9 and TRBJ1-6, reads DTGVSQNPRHKITKRGQNVTFRCDPISEHNRLYWYRQTLGQGPEFLTYFQNEAQLEKSRLLSDRFSAERPKGSFSTLEIQRTEQGDSAMYLCASSPGPLYNSPLHFGNGTRLTVT.